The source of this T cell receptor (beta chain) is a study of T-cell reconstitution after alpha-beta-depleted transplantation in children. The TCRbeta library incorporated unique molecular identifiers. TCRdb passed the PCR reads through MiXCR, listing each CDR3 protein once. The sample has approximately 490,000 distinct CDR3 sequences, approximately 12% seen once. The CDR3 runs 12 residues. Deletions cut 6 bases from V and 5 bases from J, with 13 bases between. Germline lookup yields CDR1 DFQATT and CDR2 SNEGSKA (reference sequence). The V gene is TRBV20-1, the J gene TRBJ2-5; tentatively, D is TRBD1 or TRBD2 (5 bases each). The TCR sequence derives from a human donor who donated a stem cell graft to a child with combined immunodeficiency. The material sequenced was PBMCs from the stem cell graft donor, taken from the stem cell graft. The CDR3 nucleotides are TGCAGTGCCCCCGGGGCCGGGGAGACCCAGTACTTC. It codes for CSAPGAGETQYF.